What follows are 24 T cell receptor beta chains derived from one specimen sequenced in a study of PD-1 blockade in classical Hodgkin lymphoma. Produced via immunoSEQ multiplex PCR; TCRdb's table is partial and in-frame only. The sample lists fewer than 25,000 clones, approximately 89% occurring once. Documented time point: newly diagnosed, previously untreated cHL patient sample. Magnetic negative selection was used to purify CD4+ T cells from PBMCs that had been thawed. Source material: CD4+ T cells from blood. These receptors all come from a human donor with classical Hodgkin lymphoma.

V usage is TRBV7-2 and J usage is TRBJ1-6; TRBD1 matches 10 bases. Germline CDR1 and CDR2: SGHTA and FQGNSA. With 5 bases clipped from V and 10 bases from J, the junction kept 8 bases outside the gene matches. The CDR3 is 15 amino acids. Written as DNA, the CDR3 is TGTGCCAGCAGCCCACCGGGACAGGGGCGATCACCCCTCCACTTT. Translating it yields CASSPPGQGRSPLHF. Combining the CDR3 with reference TRBV7-2 and TRBJ1-6 gives the whole variable domain GAGVSQSPSNKVTEKGKDVELRCDPISGHTALYWYRQSLGQGLEFLIYFQGNSAPDKSGLPSDRFSAERTGGSVSTLTIQRTQQEDSAVYLCASSPPGQGRSPLHFGNGTRLTVT.

This chain links TRBV4-1 with TRBJ2-3, with 9 bases identical to TRBD2. After removal of 0 bases from V and 2 bases from J, the junction contained 6 bases not matched to a gene. The CDR3 has 17 residues. Germline CDR1 MGHRA, CDR2 YSYEKL. CDR3 sequence reads: CASSQEQGLANTDTQYF. The DNA for the CDR3 is TGCGCCAGCAGCCAAGAGCAGGGACTAGCAAACACAGATACGCAGTATTTT.

The chain is built from TRBV9 and TRBJ1-3; possible D gene TRBD1, 5 bases. V lost 7 bases and J 0 bases, leaving 14 bases between the germline ends. The CDR3 has 15 residues. The V gene's germline CDR1 is SGDLS and CDR2 YYNGEE. CDR3: CASGRDVVSGNTIYF. The CDR3 nucleotides read TGTGCCAGCGGTCGGGACGTCGTCTCTGGAAACACCATATATTTT.

The rearrangement uses TRBV27 and TRBJ2-6; 7 positions match TRBD1. The ends lost 4 bases at V and 2 bases at J; junction bases unmatched: 8. Germline V CDR1 and CDR2: MNHEY, SMNVEV (reference sequence). CDR3 length equals 17 residues. The CDR3: CASSSRQGNTGANVLTF. Here the CDR3 DNA reads TGTGCCAGCAGTTCCCGACAGGGAAATACTGGGGCCAACGTCCTGACTTTC.

The chain couples TRBV19 to TRBJ2-2; D is undetermined. Per the germline V gene, CDR1 is LNHDA and CDR2 is SQIVND (reference sequence). V lost 2 bases to trimming and J lost 5 bases, with 9 bases between them. CDR3 length equals 14 residues. CDR3 sequence (DNA): TGTGCCAGTAGTATAATTCTGGGTACCGGGGAGCTGTTTTTT. Its protein is CASSIILGTGELFF. Filled out from reference TRBV19 and TRBJ2-2, the complete variable domain reads DGGITQSPKYLFRKEGQNVTLSCEQNLNHDAMYWYRQDPGQGLRLIYYSQIVNDFQKGDIAEGYSVSREKKESFPLTVTSAQKNPTAFYLCASSIILGTGELFFGEGSRLTVL.

This chain links TRBV5-1 with TRBJ1-1; D gene unclear. V was clipped by 3 bases and J by 7 bases, with 13 bases between them. This CDR3 spans 13 amino acids. CDR1 SGHRS and CDR2 YFSETQ come from the germline V gene. For the CDR3, the DNA is TGCGCCAGCAGCTGGGAAATTTCCAATGAAGCTTTCTTT. Translating it yields CASSWEISNEAFF.

The table lists this clone with a count of one. This chain connects TRBV20-1 to TRBJ2-7; the match to TRBD1 covers 8 bases. The CDR3 has 11 amino acids. Germline V gene sequence: CDR1 DFQATT, CDR2 SNEGSKA (reference sequence). CDR3: CSPRTGNEQYF. The CDR3 nucleotides are TGCAGCCCTCGGACAGGGAACGAGCAGTACTTC.

The rearrangement links TRBV5-4 to TRBJ2-5; no clear D gene. V dropped 5 bases and J dropped 2 bases, with 10 bases sitting between them. The CDR3 runs to 13 residues. Germline loops: CDR1 SGHNT, CDR2 YYREEE (reference sequence). This CDR3 is CASRNTVQETQYF. The CDR3 DNA follows: TGTGCCAGCAGAAATACAGTACAAGAGACCCAGTACTTC. The entire variable domain, with the rest obtained from reference TRBV5-4 and TRBJ2-5, is as follows: ETGVTQSPTHLIKTRGQQVTLRCSSQSGHNTVSWYQQALGQGPQFIFQYYREEENGRGNFPPRFSGLQFPNYSSELNVNALELDDSALYLCASRNTVQETQYFGPGTRLLVL.

The gene calls are TRBV9 and TRBJ2-1; the D gene is possibly TRBD2 (5 bases). The length of the CDR3 is 13 residues. Germline V gene lookup returns CDR1 SGDLS and CDR2 YYNGEE. V shed 2 bases and J shed 7 bases, with 10 bases lying between them. CDR3 in DNA: TGTGCCAGCAGCGTGACCACGGGGAATGAGCAGTTCTTC. Protein sequence: CASSVTTGNEQFF. The variable domain in full, completed from reference TRBV9 and TRBJ2-1, reads DSGVTQTPKHLITATGQRVTLRCSPRSGDLSVYWYQQSLDQGLQFLIQYYNGEERAKGNILERFSAQQFPDLHSELNLSSLELGDSALYFCASSVTTGNEQFFGPGTRLTVL.

The rearrangement links TRBV11-3 to TRBJ2-1; 7 positions match TRBD2. The V gene end was trimmed by 5 bases and the J gene end by 2 bases; junction bases not matched to a gene: 6. The CDR3 is 15 residues long. The V gene's germline CDR1 is SGHNT and CDR2 YENEEA. The CDR3 reads CASSLPGGAYNEQFF. The CDR3, as DNA: TGTGCCAGCAGCCTACCGGGAGGCGCCTACAATGAGCAGTTCTTC.

The V and J genes are TRBV9 and TRBJ2-7, with TRBD1 as a possible D gene (5 bases). The CDR3 length is 12 residues. Trimming cost V 7 bases and J 4 bases, with 12 bases left between them. Germline V gives CDR1 SGDLS, CDR2 YYNGEE. This chain's CDR3 is CASGQGGYEQYF. As DNA, the CDR3 is TGTGCCAGCGGCCAGGGTGGGTACGAGCAGTACTTC.

V is TRBV20-1 and J is TRBJ1-1, with D perhaps TRBD1 (6 bases). CDR1 is DFQATT, CDR2 SNEGSKA, per germline (reference sequence). The CDR3 is 11 amino acids. Trimming pared 3 bases from V and 8 bases from J, leaving 10 bases between. The CDR3 sequence: CSASVGGEAFF. In DNA, the CDR3 is TGCAGTGCTAGCGTTGGGGGCGAAGCTTTCTTT.

The chain couples TRBV27 to TRBJ1-1, with D possibly being TRBD1 (5 bases). V gave up 6 bases and J gave up 6 bases, with 20 bases separating them. Germline CDR1 MNHEY, CDR2 SMNVEV (reference sequence). The CDR3 length is 15 residues. The CDR3 loop reads CASSRYSQGGAEAFF. The CDR3 nucleotides read TGTGCCAGCAGCCGATATTCCCAGGGAGGCGCTGAAGCTTTCTTT.

This clone has only a few counts. The DNA of the CDR3 is TGCGCCAGCAGCTTGGGGACAGGAGTAAGGGTCCGTGAAAAACTGTTTTTT. Translation gives CASSLGTGVRVREKLFF. V and J are TRBV5-1 and TRBJ1-4; 7 nucleotides agree with TRBD1. After removal of 0 bases from V and 7 bases from J, the junction contained 12 bases not matched to a gene. The germline V gene has CDR1 SGHRS and CDR2 YFSETQ. CDR3 length: 17 residues.

The chain has TRBV30 and TRBJ2-7, with 9 bases fitting TRBD1. The V segment lost 0 bases and the J segment 4 bases; nucleotides outside the gene matches: 4. The germline CDR1 and CDR2 sequences are GTSNPN and SVGIG (reference sequence). The CDR3 is 14 residues long. The CDR3 spells CAWSVLGTGYEQYF. CDR3 DNA sequence: TGTGCCTGGAGTGTACTGGGGACAGGGTACGAGCAGTACTTC.

This clone appeared once. The chain employs TRBV7-3 and TRBJ1-1; D uncertain. The CDR3 length is 13 residues. V lost 3 bases to trimming and J lost 1 base, with 6 bases between them. CDR1 is SGHTA and CDR2 is FQGTGA in the germline V gene. The CDR3 spells CASSLDPNTEAFF. The CDR3 bases are TGTGCCAGCAGCTTGGATCCGAACACTGAAGCTTTCTTT.

V and J are TRBV5-6 and TRBJ1-1, with 7 bases that match TRBD1. V dropped 0 bases and J dropped 0; count of bases not matched to a gene: 5. CDR3 size: 16 residues. Germline CDR1 reads SGHDT; CDR2 reads YYEEEE. The CDR3 DNA reads TGTGCCAGCAGCTTGGGGGCAGGGGGGTTGAACACTGAAGCTTTCTTT. This codes for CASSLGAGGLNTEAFF.

This clone was counted only a few times. The rearrangement links TRBV5-1 to TRBJ1-1; possible D gene TRBD1, 5 bases. The V end was cut by 0 bases, the J end by 0 bases, with 9 bases between. The CDR3 extends over 15 amino acids. CDR1 is SGHRS, CDR2 YFSETQ, per germline. CDR3 protein: CASSLGGALNTEAFF. Here the CDR3 DNA reads TGCGCCAGCAGCTTGGGTGGGGCGTTGAACACTGAAGCTTTCTTT.

The rearrangement joins TRBV29-1 to TRBJ2-7; the D is unclear. This CDR3 region has 12 residues. Germline CDR1 SQVTM, CDR2 ANQGSEA. V shed 0 bases and J shed 2 bases, with 5 bases lying between them. For the CDR3, the DNA is TGCAGCGTTGAAGATGACACCTACGAGCAGTACTTC. The encoded protein is CSVEDDTYEQYF.

The chain joins TRBV7-2 to TRBJ2-7, with D unclear. Trimming stripped 4 bases from V and 12 bases from J, with 13 bases between. The V gene's germline CDR1 is SGHTA and CDR2 FQGNSA. CDR3 length: 11 amino acids. The CDR3 is CASSSRGLGYF. Here the CDR3 DNA reads TGTGCCAGCAGCTCGCGAGGTTTAGGGTACTTC.

This chain uses TRBV2 with TRBJ1-1; D is unresolved. The CDR3 has 14 residues. From germline, CDR1 is SNHLY and CDR2 FYNNEI. The V end lost 2 bases, the J end lost 7 bases, and 14 bases lay between the germline ends. Written as DNA, the CDR3 is TGTGCCAGCAGTGAACCCCGGGTGGGGTTTGAAGCTTTCTTT. Its protein product is CASSEPRVGFEAFF.

The CDR3, as DNA: TGTGCCAGCAGCGTTCAGGGAGGGCTGAACACTGAAGCTTTCTTT. Translation: CASSVQGGLNTEAFF. The V gene is TRBV9, the J gene TRBJ1-1; the D gene is possibly TRBD1 (5 bases). V was clipped by 2 bases and J by 0 bases, with 11 bases between them. The CDR3 covers 15 residues. Germline CDR1 is SGDLS and CDR2 is YYNGEE.

The chain uses TRBV2 and TRBJ2-2; 9 bases are shared with TRBD1. Germline V gives CDR1 SNHLY, CDR2 FYNNEI. The CDR3 spans 15 residues. Trimming cost V 6 bases and J 7 bases; bases outside gene matches: 9. This CDR3 is CASSPGQGINGELFF. CDR3 DNA: TGTGCCAGCAGCCCGGGACAGGGAATAAACGGGGAGCTGTTTTTT.

The chain couples TRBV5-5 to TRBJ2-1, with 8 bases fitting TRBD2. The CDR3 contains 14 residues. V was pared by 6 bases and J by 7 bases, with 9 bases of the junction left unmatched. Germline V gives CDR1 SGHKS, CDR2 YYEKEE (reference sequence). The CDR3 region is CASTPAAGGNEQFF. Written as DNA, the CDR3 is TGTGCCAGCACCCCGGCGGCGGGAGGAAATGAGCAGTTCTTC.